This T cell receptor (beta chain) was recorded in a study of vaccination and CD4 T cells after COVID-19. At the level of the study: A positive SARS-CoV-2 nasal swab PCR result was recorded for each convalescent patient; roughly ten were mild and one severe.

This clonotype appeared a few times. Its antigen is currently unknown. Treatment given: approximately 9-day PBMC culture with coronavirus spike peptide pools or control peptides (ViraFEST assay). Following a culture period (around nine days), negative selection was used to isolate CD4+ T cells. The Oncomine TCR Beta short-read assay generated sequence data from the DNA of cultured CD4+ T cells. TCRdb redid the calling of the PCR reads with MiXCR, one entry per CDR3 protein. The sample consists of under 9,500 distinct CDR3 sequences, 56% of them appearing once. This CDR3 spans 14 amino acids. V lost 6 bases to trimming and J lost 4 bases, with 15 bases between them. Germline V gives CDR1 SNHLY, CDR2 FYNNEI.

The specimen sequenced was CD4+ T cells from blood, cultured in vitro. The source is a human donor who had recovered from COVID-19. The chain is built from TRBV2 and TRBJ1-2, with no clear D. CDR3 sequence reads: CASRTTSSTYGYTF. The CDR3 DNA reads TGTGCCAGCAGAACGACATCCTCTACCTATGGCTACACCTTC.